This passage covers 21 T cell receptor beta chains from one sample sequenced in a study of cytomegalovirus exposure and HLA in healthy donors. Clones were sequenced by immunoSEQ multiplex PCR, and TCRdb holds only the in-frame ones, with some missing. This repertoire shows 150,000 or so clones, around 90% found once; its top ten account for less than 8%. Source material: PBMCs. Receptors were obtained from a woman younger than 45 in good health and CMV-seropositive.

This clone appeared once. V and J are TRBV25-1 and TRBJ2-3; D is unresolved. CDR1 and CDR2 from the germline V gene are MGHDK and SYGVNS. The CDR3 length is 13 residues. Trimming pared 2 bases from V and 9 bases from J, leaving 12 bases between. The DNA for the CDR3 is TGTGCCAGCAGTGAAGGAGTGGGTTGGACGCAGTATTTT. This translates into CASSEGVGWTQYF.

The chain combines TRBV2 with TRBJ1-2, with 7 bases lining up with TRBD1. J gave up 1 base and V 6 bases, and 5 bases lay outside the gene matches. The CDR3 has 14 residues. CDR1 is SNHLY, CDR2 FYNNEI, per germline. The CDR3 nucleotides are TGTGCCAGCAGGCCGGGACAGCGTAACTATGGCTACACCTTC. Its protein is CASRPGQRNYGYTF.

The V and J genes are TRBV7-3 and TRBJ2-2; D call uncertain. V was clipped by 4 bases and J by 3 bases, with 3 bases between them. The germline V gene has CDR1 SGHTA and CDR2 FQGTGA. The CDR3 length is 12 residues. The CDR3 is CASSSDTGELFF. The CDR3 DNA reads as TGTGCCAGCAGCTCTGACACCGGGGAGCTGTTTTTT.

This clone was picked up one time. The chain carries TRBV6-5 and TRBJ2-2, with TRBD2 identical over 8 bases. V shed 5 bases and J 6 bases; nucleotides not matched to a gene: 8. Germline V gene sequence: CDR1 MNHEY, CDR2 SVGAGI. CDR3 length: 15 amino acids. The CDR3 reads CASSQSGGRPGELFF. CDR3 sequence (DNA): TGTGCCAGCAGTCAGAGCGGGGGTCGTCCCGGGGAGCTGTTTTTT.

In its sample, this clone was seen once. The chain recombines TRBV28 with TRBJ1-2; 7 bases fit TRBD1. J gave up 2 bases and V 4 bases, and 7 bases lay outside the gene matches. The CDR3 spans 15 residues. Per the germline V gene, CDR1 is MDHEN and CDR2 is SYDVKM. CDR3 sequence: CASSYLATGNYGYTF. The CDR3 region has the DNA TGTGCCAGCAGTTACCTCGCGACAGGGAACTATGGCTACACCTTC.

V usage is TRBV7-9 and J usage is TRBJ2-7, with D possibly matching TRBD1 (5 bases). V dropped 3 bases and J dropped 5 bases, with 23 bases sitting between them. CDR1 is SEHNR, CDR2 FQNEAQ, per germline (reference sequence). The CDR3 has 17 residues. The CDR3: CASSFGAHDGLSDEQYF. The CDR3 coding sequence is TGTGCCAGCAGCTTTGGGGCCCACGACGGCCTCTCGGACGAGCAGTACTTC.

Comments on this clone: Additional DNA sequences in this sample encode the identical CDR3. The chain recombines TRBV27 with TRBJ2-5; possible D gene TRBD2, 5 bases. The CDR3 runs 13 residues. The V and J ends lost 3 bases and 4 bases respectively, with 9 bases between them. Looked up from germline, CDR1 is MNHEY and CDR2 is SMNVEV (reference sequence). The CDR3 spells CASSLGRGETQYF. The CDR3 bases are TGTGCCAGCAGTTTGGGTCGGGGAGAGACCCAGTACTTC.

The chain links TRBV5-4 to TRBJ2-1; no clear D. The V and J ends lost 0 bases and 7 bases respectively, with 8 bases between them. The germline V gene encodes CDR1 SGHNT and CDR2 YYREEE (reference sequence). The CDR3 is 13 residues long. Here the CDR3 reads CASSLGTRNEQFF. The CDR3 region has the DNA TGTGCCAGCAGCTTGGGAACCAGAAATGAGCAGTTCTTC.

The chain couples TRBV18 to TRBJ2-2; 9 nucleotides align to TRBD1. This CDR3 has 16 residues. CDR1 is KGHSH, CDR2 LQKENI, per germline. V gave up 4 bases and J gave up 6 bases; unmatched junction bases: 9. CDR3 DNA: TGTGCCAGCTCACGATCGGGACAGGGAGGCTCCGGGGAGCTGTTTTTT. It codes for CASSRSGQGGSGELFF.

The V and J genes are TRBV7-2 and TRBJ2-7; 10 nucleotides line up with TRBD2. The germline V gene has CDR1 SGHTA and CDR2 FQGNSA. V lost 5 bases, J lost 6 bases, and 10 bases stayed unmatched. This CDR3 region has 15 residues. The CDR3 DNA follows: TGTGCCAGCAGCATCACTAGCGGGGCCCGGGTCGAGCAGTACTTC. It yields the protein CASSITSGARVEQYF.

This chain uses TRBV28 with TRBJ2-2; the match to TRBD1 covers 9 bases. There are 13 residues in the CDR3. The ends lost 10 bases at V and 4 bases at J; junction bases unmatched: 4. The germline gives CDR1 MDHEN, CDR2 SYDVKM. CDR3: CATLGQGTGELFF. CDR3 nucleotide sequence: TGTGCCACCCTGGGACAGGGCACCGGGGAGCTGTTTTTT.

The chain joins TRBV27 to TRBJ2-2; 7 bases line up with TRBD2. There are 15 residues in the CDR3. J was trimmed by 5 bases and V by 8 bases; bases with no gene match: 11. Germline CDR1 MNHEY, CDR2 SMNVEV (reference sequence). The chain's CDR3 is CASAWRPGGTGELFF. CDR3 DNA: TGTGCCAGCGCTTGGAGGCCCGGGGGGACCGGGGAGCTGTTTTTT.

This clone has more than one count but fewer than ten. This chain connects TRBV19 to TRBJ2-7; 9 bases are a match to TRBD2. CDR3 length equals 14 residues. Germline CDR1 reads LNHDA; CDR2 reads SQIVND (reference sequence). The trim removed 6 bases at V and 7 bases at J, leaving 10 bases unmatched. The CDR3 is CASREIAGAGEQYF. CDR3 sequence (DNA): TGTGCCAGTAGGGAAATAGCGGGAGCGGGGGAGCAGTACTTC.

The rearrangement links TRBV6-5 to TRBJ1-6; TRBD1 matches at 9 bases. The germline V gene has CDR1 MNHEY and CDR2 SVGAGI. V was pared by 2 bases and J by 9 bases, with 5 bases of the junction left unmatched. The CDR3 totals 15 residues. The CDR3 reads CASSYMYRGLSPLHF. The DNA for the CDR3 is TGTGCCAGCAGTTACATGTACAGGGGGCTTTCACCCCTCCACTTT.

In regard to this clone: At the DNA level, this CDR3 is encoded by other sequences in the same sample as well. J is TRBJ2-7 and V is TRBV19, with D uncertain. This CDR3 spans 13 amino acids. Germline V CDR1 and CDR2: LNHDA, SQIVND (reference sequence). Trimming stripped 3 bases from V and 2 bases from J, with 8 bases between. The CDR3 bases are TGTGCCAGTAGTATCGGTGCCACCTACGAGCAGTACTTC. Amino acids: CASSIGATYEQYF.

The V call is TRBV27, the J call TRBJ1-5, with D possibly matching TRBD1 (5 bases). Germline-derived CDR1 and CDR2 are MNHEY and SMNVEV (reference sequence). This CDR3 is built from 14 residues. V was trimmed by 5 bases and J by 6 bases, leaving 14 bases between them. DNA of the CDR3: TGTGCCAGCAGTGGCAGGGAAAGGACTCAGCCCCAGCATTTT. This codes for CASSGRERTQPQHF.

The CDR3 here is CASSLASQDRGSYEQYF. The CDR3 nucleotides read TGTGCCAGCAGCTTAGCCAGCCAGGACAGGGGTTCCTACGAGCAGTACTTC. The rearrangement links TRBV13 to TRBJ2-7; 9 bases are a match to TRBD1. V dropped 1 base and J dropped 1; count of bases not matched to a gene: 8. Germline CDR1 is PRHDT and CDR2 is FYEKMQ (reference sequence). This CDR3 spans 17 amino acids.

The V call is TRBV7-9, the J call TRBJ1-6; 7 nucleotides align to TRBD1. The CDR3 extends over 14 amino acids. The V segment lost 11 bases and the J segment 9 bases; nucleotides outside the gene matches: 13. Germline assignment: CDR1 SEHNR and CDR2 FQNEAQ (reference sequence). The CDR3 here is CASAGGGLLSPLHF. The CDR3, as DNA: TGTGCCTCTGCAGGAGGGGGCCTACTTTCACCCCTCCACTTT.

The chain links TRBV28 to TRBJ2-7; 9 positions match TRBD1. CDR3 size: 15 residues. V lost 4 bases, J lost 6 bases, and 10 bases stayed unmatched. Looked up from germline, CDR1 is MDHEN and CDR2 is SYDVKM. The CDR3 spells CASSYQGTGKGEQYF. CDR3 nucleotide sequence: TGTGCCAGCAGTTATCAAGGGACAGGGAAAGGCGAGCAGTACTTC.

This clone was picked up one time. This chain connects TRBV5-1 to TRBJ2-5; a possible D gene is TRBD2 (6 bases). Trimming pared 4 bases from V and 1 base from J, leaving 11 bases between. This CDR3 is built from 14 residues. The germline V gene encodes CDR1 SGHRS and CDR2 YFSETQ. The CDR3 bases are TGCGCCAGCAGCCCTCAGACTAGCCAAGAGACCCAGTACTTC. Translating it yields CASSPQTSQETQYF. Complete variable domain (other parts from reference TRBV5-1 and TRBJ2-5): KAGVTQTPRYLIKTRGQQVTLSCSPISGHRSVSWYQQTPGQGLQFLFEYFSETQRNKGNFPGRFSGRQFSNSRSEMNVSTLELGDSALYLCASSPQTSQETQYFGPGTRLLVL.

The rearrangement uses TRBV18 and TRBJ2-5; no definite D call. Trimming took 0 bases from V and 2 from J, leaving 7 bases between them. The CDR3 is made up of 14 amino acids. Germline V gene lookup returns CDR1 KGHSH and CDR2 LQKENI. The CDR3 protein is CASSPPSRQETQYF. The CDR3 DNA reads as TGTGCCAGCTCACCACCGTCCAGGCAAGAGACCCAGTACTTC.